The 14 T cell receptor beta chains below all came from one sample that was sequenced in a study of PD-L1 blockade in urothelial cancer. Repertoires were generated with immunoSEQ multiplex PCR, while TCRdb's copy carries only in-frame clones and drops some. The sample records about 52,000 clones, roughly four fifths being singletons. Time point reported: pretreatment peripheral blood. This material consisted of PBMCs, taken around atezolizumab (anti-PD-L1) treatment. The origin of the receptors is an older man with urothelial cancer.

The rearrangement joins TRBV30 to TRBJ2-7, with 11 bases identical to TRBD1. Unmatched junction bases numbered 7, after V lost 3 bases and J lost 6 bases. This CDR3 comprises 14 residues. Germline CDR1 and CDR2: GTSNPN and SVGIG (reference sequence). The CDR3 bases are TGTGCCTGGAGCGCTCCGGGACAGGGGGGCGAGCAGTACTTC. Protein product: CAWSAPGQGGEQYF.

This chain joins TRBV10-3 and TRBJ2-5; D gene uncertain. Germline values: CDR1 ENHRY, CDR2 SYGVKD. The CDR3 consists of 14 residues. Trimming cost V 0 bases and J 2 bases, with 7 bases left between them. The CDR3 nucleotides are TGTGCCATCAGTGAGTCAACAGCTCAAGAGACCCAGTACTTC. Translation: CAISESTAQETQYF.

This clone was detected a few times. The chain couples TRBV19 to TRBJ1-1; D call uncertain. The germline gives CDR1 LNHDA, CDR2 SQIVND (reference sequence). Trimming removed 1 base at V and 7 bases at J, with 7 bases between. The CDR3 length is 12 residues. DNA for the CDR3: TGTGCCAGTAGTATAGGACGGGTTGAAGCTTTCTTT. It yields the protein CASSIGRVEAFF.

The J gene is TRBJ2-1, the V gene TRBV5-6; the match to TRBD2 covers 10 bases. The ends lost 2 bases at V and 4 bases at J; junction bases unmatched: 6. CDR1 and CDR2 from the germline V gene are SGHDT and YYEEEE. This CDR3 has 16 amino acids. CDR3 loop: CASSFRTSGFYNEQFF. The CDR3 nucleotides are TGTGCCAGCAGCTTCCGGACTAGCGGCTTTTACAATGAGCAGTTCTTC.

The table lists this clone with a few counts. The chain is built from TRBV6-5 and TRBJ1-2, with D unclear. With 2 bases removed from V and 7 bases from J, the gap between germline ends came to 11 bases. Per germline, CDR1 MNHEY and CDR2 SVGAGI. CDR3 length: 13 amino acids. The CDR3, as DNA: TGTGCCAGCAGTTACGTGGCTGACTCTGGCTACACCTTC. Amino acids: CASSYVADSGYTF.

The rearrangement joins TRBV10-3 to TRBJ1-4; tentatively, D is TRBD1 (6 bases). This CDR3 is built from 16 residues. CDR1 is ENHRY and CDR2 is SYGVKD in the germline V gene. V was pared by 5 bases and J by 0 bases, with 13 bases between. This CDR3 is CAISSRQETTNEKLFF. CDR3 in DNA: TGTGCCATCAGTAGCCGACAGGAGACAACTAATGAAAAACTGTTTTTT.

The chain combines TRBV4-2 with TRBJ2-1, with D possibly TRBD2 on 5 matching bases. Looked up from germline, CDR1 is LGHNA and CDR2 is YNFKEQ. This CDR3 is 15 amino acids long. Trimming removed 0 bases at V and 4 bases at J, with 10 bases between. The CDR3 bases are TGTGCCAGCAGCCAAGAACGACGGGAATACAATGAGCAGTTCTTC. It yields the protein CASSQERREYNEQFF.

V usage is TRBV10-2 and J usage is TRBJ1-6; D perhaps matches TRBD1 (5 bases). In germline, CDR1 is WSHSY, CDR2 SAAADI. Trimming removed 0 bases at V and 7 bases at J, with 10 bases between. This CDR3 is 15 amino acids long. This CDR3 reads CASSESTTDNSPLHF. CDR3 bases: TGCGCCAGCAGTGAGTCGACGACAGACAATTCACCCCTCCACTTT.

The V and J genes are TRBV5-5 and TRBJ1-1; D remains unclear. V was trimmed by 1 base and J by 0 bases, leaving 7 bases between them. Germline CDR1 is SGHKS and CDR2 is YYEKEE (reference sequence). The CDR3 runs to 14 residues. This CDR3 is CASSLLTMNTEAFF. The DNA for the CDR3 is TGTGCCAGCAGCTTGTTGACAATGAACACTGAAGCTTTCTTT.

V gene TRBV14 combines with J gene TRBJ1-3, with D unclear. CDR1 is SGHDN and CDR2 is FVKESK in the germline V gene. Trimming pared 1 base from V and 0 bases from J, leaving 16 bases between. This CDR3 comprises 18 residues. CDR3 in DNA: TGTGCCAGCAGCCAAGGGATATTTGAGGTCACCTCTGGAAACACCATATATTTT. This sequence encodes CASSQGIFEVTSGNTIYF.

V is TRBV5-1 and J is TRBJ2-2; possible D gene TRBD1, 5 bases. Trimming took 4 bases from V and 4 from J, leaving 8 bases between them. CDR1 SGHRS and CDR2 YFSETQ come from the germline V gene. This CDR3 has 13 residues. The CDR3 DNA reads TGCGCCAGCAGCCCAGGGATCACCGGGGAGCTGTTTTTT. Its protein product is CASSPGITGELFF.

To note about this clone: Additional DNA sequences in this sample encode the identical CDR3. The chain uses TRBV4-3 and TRBJ2-7; possible D gene TRBD2, 6 bases. V lost 2 bases to trimming and J lost 2 bases, with 10 bases between them. From germline, CDR1 is LGHNA and CDR2 YSLEER. The CDR3 spans 14 residues. The CDR3 bases are TGCGCCAGCAGCCAATTCGGAGGGCCCTACGAGCAGTACTTC. This sequence encodes CASSQFGGPYEQYF.

V gene TRBV18 combines with J gene TRBJ1-2, with TRBD1 as a possible D gene (6 bases). The CDR3 totals 15 residues. Germline values: CDR1 KGHSH, CDR2 LQKENI. V was shortened by 0 bases and J by 3 bases, with 11 bases between the two germline ends. CDR3 nucleotide sequence: TGTGCCAGCTCACCACCCGACAGGCCAGACTATGGCTACACCTTC. Its translation is CASSPPDRPDYGYTF.

The chain employs TRBV10-3 and TRBJ1-2; TRBD1 matches 7 bases. The CDR3 is 15 amino acids. Trimming at V came to 8 bases and at J to 4 bases, leaving 13 bases not matched to a gene. CDR1 and CDR2 (germline): ENHRY, SYGVKD. The CDR3 DNA follows: TGTGCCATCCGCCTAACCACAGGGGTCGGCTATGGCTACACCTTC. Amino acid sequence: CAIRLTTGVGYGYTF.